Presented here are 8 T cell receptor beta chains from one specimen sequenced in a study of T cell changes during pregnancy in multiple sclerosis. Only in-frame clones appear in the TCRdb table, and some are missing; sequencing was by immunoSEQ multiplex PCR. The sample lists roughly 67,000 clones; about nine tenths were seen once. The sample in question was peripheral blood, obtained in the second trimester of pregnancy. The source of these receptors is a female donor with multiple sclerosis, enrolled in a pregnancy study.

Only a few counts were recorded for this clone. V and J are TRBV29-1 and TRBJ1-4; D is ambiguous. CDR3 length: 12 residues. Trimming removed 4 bases at V and 7 bases at J, with 10 bases between. The germline V gene encodes CDR1 SQVTM and CDR2 ANQGSEA. The CDR3 loop is CSVAAGGEKLFF. The CDR3, as DNA: TGCAGCGTTGCCGCCGGAGGTGAAAAACTGTTTTTT.

V and J are TRBV7-3 and TRBJ2-2, with 11 bases lining up with TRBD2. The junction had 3 bases not matched to a gene; V was cut back by 5 bases and J by 4 bases. CDR1 is SGHTA and CDR2 is FQGTGA in the germline V gene. There are 15 residues in the CDR3. CDR3: CASSLAGGLTGELFF. The CDR3 nucleotides are TGTGCCAGCAGCCTAGCGGGGGGACTCACCGGGGAGCTGTTTTTT.

The chain recombines TRBV6-1 with TRBJ1-5; 7 bases line up with TRBD1. The germline gives CDR1 MNHNS, CDR2 SASEGT. The V segment lost 7 bases and the J segment 5 bases; nucleotides outside the gene matches: 5. This CDR3 spans 13 amino acids. CDR3 loop: CASKGQLDQPQHF. The DNA for the CDR3 is TGTGCCAGCAAGGGACAGCTCGATCAGCCCCAGCATTTT.

The rearrangement uses TRBV9 and TRBJ2-2; possibly TRBD2 for D (5 bases). Germline V gene sequence: CDR1 SGDLS, CDR2 YYNGEE. Trimming took 0 bases from V and 2 from J, leaving 8 bases between them. This CDR3 has 15 residues. For the CDR3, the DNA is TGTGCCAGCAGCGTAGGGGGAGCTAACACCGGGGAGCTGTTTTTT. This codes for CASSVGGANTGELFF.

This chain links TRBV7-6 with TRBJ2-3, with 11 bases aligning to TRBD2. The CDR3 loop spans 17 amino acids. Germline loops: CDR1 SGHVS, CDR2 FNYEAQ. The ends lost 3 bases at V and 2 bases at J; junction bases unmatched: 7. Here the CDR3 DNA reads TGTGCCAGCAGCTTTTCAATTAGCGGGAGGGACACAGATACGCAGTATTTT. Amino acid sequence: CASSFSISGRDTDTQYF. Full variable domain (remainder filled in from reference TRBV7-6 and TRBJ2-3): GAGVSQSPRYKVTKRGQDVALRCDPISGHVSLYWYRQALGQGPEFLTYFNYEAQQDKSGLPNDRFSAERPEGSISTLTIQRTEQRDSAMYRCASSFSISGRDTDTQYFGPGTRLTVL.

The chain joins TRBV30 to TRBJ2-7, with TRBD2 matching over 14 bases. V was clipped by 5 bases and J by 3 bases; unmatched bases: 6. CDR3 length: 15 residues. The germline gives CDR1 GTSNPN, CDR2 SVGIG (reference sequence). CDR3 loop: CAWGLAGGMGYEQYF. The CDR3 DNA reads as TGTGCCTGGGGACTAGCGGGAGGAATGGGCTACGAGCAGTACTTC.

The chain joins TRBV9 to TRBJ1-6; no clear D. Trimming pared 0 bases from V and 7 bases from J, leaving 5 bases between. Germline V gene lookup returns CDR1 SGDLS and CDR2 YYNGEE. The CDR3 consists of 13 residues. In nucleotides, the CDR3 is TGTGCCAGCAGCGTAGCTGAGAATTCACCCCTCCACTTT. This codes for CASSVAENSPLHF.

The rearrangement links TRBV11-2 to TRBJ1-2; D not certain. This CDR3 spans 13 amino acids. The V and J ends lost 5 bases and 6 bases respectively, with 13 bases between them. The V gene's germline CDR1 is SGHAT and CDR2 FQNNGV. CDR3 nucleotides: TGTGCCAGCAGCCCTGGTTGGTTAGATGGCTACACCTTC. It codes for CASSPGWLDGYTF.